This T cell receptor (beta chain) stems from a study of CD8+CD57+ T cells in acquired aplastic anemia (dated by TCRdb to the late 2010s). In the study overall: On average, sorted CD4+ and CD8+ cells yielded roughly 3.4 ug of extracted DNA, with a range of about 0.19 to 30 ug. Healthy donor samples averaged about 10 million reads for CD4+ and fewer than 12 million for CD8+ cells. What the authors observed across the whole study: Patients and healthy controls showed no significant difference in CD8+ Simpson's diversity (P=0.060). Around 30 CD8+ CDR3 sequences were shared between patients and controls but appeared highly expressed in patients and within their immunodominant clones.

In this study, sorted CD4+ and CD8+ T cells from the blood of healthy subjects and of severe aplastic anemia patients had their TCR repertoires deep-sequenced. Ficoll-Paque density gradient centrifugation was used to isolate peripheral blood mononuclear cells. Before DNA extraction, CD4+ and CD8+ T cells were sorted by FACS or by magnetic beads. TCR beta VDJ combination and CDR3 sequence profiling used genomic DNA as the template. TCR repertoire sequencing was run on an Illumina HiSeq 2000. The original pipeline was this. Repertoires were assessed using TRBV/TRBJ rearrangement plots, CDR3 size and DJ length profiles, and Simpson's diversity index. The most abundant DNA sequence in the deep sequencing data was taken as the immunodominant clone. CDR3 amino acid sequences were screened for sharing across subjects and compared with published repertoires and the VDJdb database. TCRdb reanalyzed the raw reads on its own, using fastp at Q25 for trimming and MiXCR for clone calling, and kept in-frame beta chains. Rows matching on CDR3 protein sequence are summarized as one entry with the most common DNA and genes. TCRdb assigned the V and J calls; the authors' analysis was not used. The sample table shows about 220,000 distinct CDR3 sequences, and 30% to 40% are seen once. Jointly, the top ten make up roughly 1.1% of the sample.

The CDR1 and CDR2 encoded by the germline V gene (reference sequence) are LNHNV and YYDKDF. At the junction V is shortened by 0 bases and J by 4 bases; bases outside the gene matches: 6. Taken from cysteine to phenylalanine, the CDR3 has 16 residues. Of all the DNA, just the CDR3 is kept, 48 bases in frame from base 1. Concerning this clonotype itself: Its binding antigen is unknown. No per-base quality is available; no much larger clone lies one base away.

The receptor comes from a human donor in good health, serving as a control. The chain is made from TRBV15 and TRBJ1-1; 9 junctional bases match TRBD1. The sample taken for sequencing was sorted CD4+, CD8+, or CD8+CD57+ T cells (not recorded which) from PBMCs. Here is the DNA: TGTGCCACCAGCAGAGATCCACAGGGGGCTGGCACTGAAGCTTTCTTT. Its protein is CATSRDPQGAGTEAFF.